This TCR beta chain comes out of a study of molecular identifiers for immune sequencing clone quantification. Bulk TCR library preparation followed previously described methods with listed TCR primers. TCRdb re-analysed the PCR reads in MiXCR, keeping a single row per CDR3 protein. The sample has about 640,000 distinct CDR3 sequences, about 20% seen once. This CDR3 spans 15 amino acids. The germline gives CDR1 MNHEY, CDR2 SMNVEV (reference sequence). V dropped 3 bases and J dropped 0; count of bases not matched to a gene: 3. This clonotype was seen many times. What was sequenced was naive CD8+ T cells from blood, with Jurkat cell RNA spiked in. Subset in this sample: FACS-sorted CD8+CD4-CCR7+CD45RA+ naive T cells. The receptor's source is a human donor in good health. Some libraries in this study had Jurkat cell RNA spiked in. The rearrangement links TRBV27 to TRBJ2-7, with 9 bases that match TRBD1. The CDR3 sequence: CASSFGQGSSYEQYF. For the CDR3, the DNA is TGTGCCAGCAGTTTCGGACAGGGGAGCTCCTACGAGCAGTACTTC.